These T cell receptor beta chains were read from a single sample in a study of CD8 T cells in ankylosing spondylitis. Each CDR3 protein gets one entry after TCRdb re-called the 5' RACE reads with MiXCR. The sample shows roughly 300,000 distinct CDR3 sequences, 8% of them seen only once. The specimen sequenced was blood, either unsorted or a sorted T cell fraction (not recorded which). These receptors were collected from a male donor with ankylosing spondylitis. Both conserved end residues are part of each CDR3. The order of the fields is D gene, J gene, V gene, clone size, CDR3 protein, CDR3 DNA. D genes are given only for firm matches. Clone size is stated in some rows and not others, as once, few, many or a class when expanded.

D gene: TRBD2
J gene: TRBJ2-1
V gene: TRBV6-1
clone size: few
CDR3 protein: CASSEGGTSGRAYSYNEQFF
CDR3 DNA: TGTGCCAGCAGTGAGGGTGGGACTAGCGGGAGGGCCTACTCCTACAATGAGCAGTTCTTC

D gene: .
J gene: TRBJ1-6
V gene: TRBV7-3
clone size: .
CDR3 protein: CASSPNSGSPLHF
CDR3 DNA: TGTGCCAGCAGCCCCAACTCGGGTTCACCCCTCCACTTT

D gene: TRBD1
J gene: TRBJ1-5
V gene: TRBV19
clone size: .
CDR3 protein: CASSMVSGGWAQHF
CDR3 DNA: TGTGCCAGTAGTATGGTGTCAGGGGGCTGGGCCCAGCATTTT

D gene: TRBD1
J gene: TRBJ2-7
V gene: TRBV20-1
clone size: .
CDR3 protein: CSASRTGANYEQYF
CDR3 DNA: TGCAGTGCTAGTCGGACAGGGGCTAACTACGAGCAGTACTTC

D gene: TRBD1
J gene: TRBJ1-2
V gene: TRBV10-3
clone size: .
CDR3 protein: CAISERTGGSGYTF
CDR3 DNA: TGTGCCATCAGTGAACGGACAGGGGGCAGTGGCTACACCTTC

D gene: .
J gene: TRBJ1-4
V gene: TRBV29-1
clone size: few
CDR3 protein: CSVGGVTGRDNEKLFF
CDR3 DNA: TGCAGCGTTGGGGGCGTTACAGGGAGGGATAATGAAAAACTGTTTTTT

D gene: .
J gene: TRBJ1-4
V gene: TRBV20-1
clone size: .
CDR3 protein: CSAPSGHLGEKLFF
CDR3 DNA: TGCAGTGCACCCTCTGGACATCTTGGGGAAAAACTGTTTTTT

D gene: TRBD1
J gene: TRBJ1-2
V gene: TRBV28
clone size: few
CDR3 protein: CASFGTAFFRYGYTF
CDR3 DNA: TGTGCCAGCTTCGGGACAGCTTTTTTTCGGTATGGCTACACCTTC

D gene: .
J gene: TRBJ2-2
V gene: TRBV19
clone size: .
CDR3 protein: CASSISAAGWTGELFF
CDR3 DNA: TGTGCCAGTAGTATTTCAGCCGCCGGGTGGACCGGGGAGCTGTTTTTT

D gene: .
J gene: TRBJ2-5
V gene: TRBV12-3/TRBV12-4
clone size: few
CDR3 protein: CASSVDYSRLQETQYF
CDR3 DNA: TGTGCCAGCAGTGTAGACTACAGCAGACTACAAGAGACCCAGTACTTC